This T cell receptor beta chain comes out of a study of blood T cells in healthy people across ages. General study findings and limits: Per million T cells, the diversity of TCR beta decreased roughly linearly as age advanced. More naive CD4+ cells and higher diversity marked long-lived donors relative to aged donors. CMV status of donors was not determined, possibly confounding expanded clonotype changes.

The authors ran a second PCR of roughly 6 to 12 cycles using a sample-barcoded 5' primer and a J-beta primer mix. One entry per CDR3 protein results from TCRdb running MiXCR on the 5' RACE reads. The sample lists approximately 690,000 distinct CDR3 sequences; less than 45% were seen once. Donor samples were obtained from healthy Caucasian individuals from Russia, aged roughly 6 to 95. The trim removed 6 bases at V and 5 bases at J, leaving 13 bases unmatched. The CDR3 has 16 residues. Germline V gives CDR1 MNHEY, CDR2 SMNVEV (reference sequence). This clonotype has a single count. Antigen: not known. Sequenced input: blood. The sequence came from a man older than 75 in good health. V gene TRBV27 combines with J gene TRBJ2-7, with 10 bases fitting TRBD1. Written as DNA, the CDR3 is TGTGCCAGCAGGTTAACCGACAGGGGGCGGGGGAACGAGCAGTACTTC. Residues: CASRLTDRGRGNEQYF.